The rows below give T cell receptor beta chains drawn from one sample of a study of human T cells and chemical hapten exposure. Each CDR3 protein gets one entry after TCRdb re-called the RACE reads with MiXCR. The repertoire holds 84,000 or so distinct CDR3 sequences, with roughly 10% as singletons. The input for sequencing was whole blood, taken in connection with sensitization to the hapten diphenylcyclopropenone (DPC). These receptors came from a woman in her 30s with alopecia areata. Some clones in this sample may be carry-over from other donors' samples. Each CDR3 is given with its conserved first and last residue. The order of the fields is V gene, clone size, J gene, D gene, CDR3 length, CDR3 protein, CDR3 DNA. A D gene is named only where the DNA matches it firmly. A clone size is listed for some rows: how often the clone was seen (once, few, many), or a class if it is expanded.

TRBV28	once	TRBJ1-2	-	16	CASALARVSNNYGYTF	TGTGCCAGCGCGCTTGCCCGAGTGTCAAATAACTATGGCTACACCTTC
TRBV12-3/TRBV12-4	many	TRBJ2-2	TRBD2	16	CASSGTSTRITGELFF	TGTGCCAGCAGTGGGACTAGCACACGAATTACCGGGGAGCTGTTTTTT
TRBV4-1	many	TRBJ2-3	-	16	CASSQIALGAGDTQYF	TGCGCCAGCAGCCAGATAGCCCTGGGAGCGGGAGATACGCAGTATTTT
TRBV29-1	many	TRBJ2-7	TRBD2	16	CSVETMTSGRFYEQYF	TGCAGCGTTGAAACAATGACTAGCGGGAGATTCTACGAGCAGTACTTC
TRBV4-3	few	TRBJ1-3	-	17	CASSQDTPGKYGNTIYF	TGCGCCAGCAGCCAAGACACTCCGGGCAAATACGGAAACACCATATATTTT
TRBV5-1	few	TRBJ2-1	-	14	CASSLSSGDNEQFF	TGCGCCAGCAGCTTGTCCAGTGGTGACAATGAGCAGTTCTTC
TRBV6-2/TRBV6-3	many	TRBJ2-7	-	14	CASSYSFLSYEQYF	TGTGCCAGCAGTTACTCTTTTCTCTCCTACGAGCAGTACTTC
TRBV28	few	TRBJ1-5	-	13	CASSGKNNQPQHF	TGTGCCAGCAGTGGAAAGAACAATCAGCCCCAGCATTTT
TRBV10-1	-	TRBJ2-7	TRBD1	13	CASSDRGLRKQYF	TGCGCCAGTTCGGACAGGGGACTACGCAAGCAGTACTTC
TRBV28	-	TRBJ1-2	TRBD1	13	CASRTGAGYGYTF	TGTGCCAGCAGAACAGGGGCGGGCTATGGCTACACCTTC
TRBV12-3/TRBV12-4	many	TRBJ2-5	-	16	CASTNPNQQGRETQYF	TGTGCCAGCACCAACCCCAACCAACAAGGGCGAGAGACCCAGTACTTC
TRBV6-1	many	TRBJ1-6	TRBD1	18	CASSEFWTGSSYNSPLHF	TGTGCCAGCAGTGAGTTTTGGACAGGGAGCTCCTATAATTCACCCCTCCACTTT
TRBV20-1	-	TRBJ2-3	TRBD2	16	CSAPPGEREITDTQYF	TGCAGTGCTCCGCCCGGAGAGCGGGAGATCACAGATACGCAGTATTTT
TRBV29-1	many	TRBJ2-1	TRBD1	14	CSAGTGTGLGEQFF	TGCAGCGCCGGGACGGGGACAGGGTTGGGTGAGCAGTTCTTC
TRBV20-1	-	TRBJ2-7	TRBD1	14	CSARTQGLSYEQYF	TGCAGTGCTAGAACACAGGGGCTTTCCTACGAGCAGTACTTC
TRBV28	-	TRBJ2-7	-	15	CASSLRVGGAYEQYF	TGTGCCAGCAGTTTACGAGTAGGGGGAGCCTACGAGCAGTACTTC
TRBV20-1	many	TRBJ2-5	-	13	CSAPGRTEETQYF	TGCAGTGCCCCTGGGCGTACCGAAGAGACCCAGTACTTC
TRBV6-5	-	TRBJ2-1	TRBD2	18	CASSYRLAGVSGRNEQFF	TGTGCCAGCAGTTACCGACTAGCGGGAGTTTCGGGTAGGAATGAGCAGTTCTTC
TRBV6-6	-	TRBJ2-1	-	11	CASTRLDEQFF	TGTGCCAGCACCAGACTCGATGAGCAGTTCTTC
TRBV12-3/TRBV12-4	many	TRBJ2-2	TRBD2	16	CASSKRGQANTGELFF	TGTGCCAGCAGCAAGCGGGGGCAGGCGAACACCGGGGAGCTGTTTTTT
TRBV7-3	many	TRBJ1-6	TRBD1	13	CASSYRGDSPLHF	TGTGCCAGCAGCTACAGGGGCGATTCACCCCTCCACTTT
TRBV6-1	few	TRBJ2-1	-	13	CASGRFPYNEQFF	TGTGCCAGCGGGCGGTTTCCGTACAATGAGCAGTTCTTC
TRBV11-2	-	TRBJ2-3	-	13	CASSLEVAGTQYF	TGTGCCAGCAGCTTAGAGGTTGCGGGAACGCAGTATTTT
TRBV27	many	TRBJ1-6	TRBD1	14	CASSLGQGNSPLHF	TGTGCCAGCAGTTTGGGACAGGGCAATTCACCCCTCCACTTT
TRBV7-8	many	TRBJ2-2	TRBD2	15	CASSERLAAGGELFF	TGTGCCAGCAGCGAAAGACTAGCGGCAGGCGGGGAGCTGTTTTTT
TRBV6-2/TRBV6-3	many	TRBJ1-2	TRBD1	18	CASSPDPGGGRWDYGYTF	TGTGCCAGCAGCCCTGATCCAGGGGGCGGACGTTGGGACTATGGCTACACCTTC
TRBV21-1	many	TRBJ2-7	-	17	CASGQLTSGLRYYEQYF	TGTGCCAGCGGACAACTGACTAGCGGCCTGAGATACTACGAGCAGTACTTC